The TCR beta chain described here comes from a study of blood T cell repertoires in COVID-19. Study-level background: COVID-19 samples collected from the United States, Italy and Spain covered acute and convalescent phases. T cells, B-cell-depleted T cells, or PBMCs supplied cDNA or gDNA.

Profiled with immunoSEQ multiplex PCR; TCRdb holds only in-frame clones, not every one. The table has around 250,000 clones, approximately 85% seen once. This study enrolled people aged roughly 18 to 100 from roughly 24 US geographic areas. The TCR originated in a woman aged 45-65 years who had recovered from COVID-19. The specimen sequenced was PBMCs or T cells enriched from blood (not recorded which).

The CDR3 DNA reads TGTGCCAGCAGCGTAGGAAGGGGGGGAGAGACCCAGTACTTC. Protein sequence: CASSVGRGGETQYF. This chain uses TRBV9 with TRBJ2-5; a possible D gene is TRBD2 (7 bases). Per the germline V gene, CDR1 is SGDLS and CDR2 is YYNGEE. This CDR3 region has 14 residues. V dropped 0 bases and J dropped 4 bases, with 10 bases sitting between them.